A selection of T cell receptor beta chains follows, all from one sample in a study of T cells in Graves' hyperthyroidism and ophthalmopathy. TCRdb processed the multiplex PCR reads anew with MiXCR; each CDR3 protein has one entry. The table records 490,000 or so distinct CDR3 sequences, 46% of them present only once. Sequencing was done on a sample of peripheral blood or thyroid tissue (not recorded which). The receptor set was obtained from an adult woman with Graves' disease, either hyperthyroidism or ophthalmopathy (not recorded which). The CDR3 runs from the conserved cysteine through the conserved F or W. A D gene is named only where the DNA matches it firmly. Only part of the rows carry a size: once, few, many, or a class if the clone is expanded.

j_gene | abundance | v_gene | d_gene | CDR3aa | CDR3nt
TRBJ2-5 | NA | TRBV20-1 | NA | CSARDLGNQETQYF | TGCAGTGCTAGAGATCTTGGTAACCAAGAGACCCAGTACTTC
TRBJ1-4 | few | TRBV4-1 | NA | CASSQRATDLDEKLFF | TGCGCCAGCAGCCAGCGCGCCACAGACCTCGATGAAAAACTGTTTTTT
TRBJ1-2 | many | TRBV5-5 | NA | CASSLAPTVYGYTF | TGTGCCAGCAGCTTGGCACCGACAGTCTATGGCTACACCTTC
TRBJ2-7 | many | TRBV20-1 | NA | CSAREGGRVYEQYF | TGCAGTGCTAGAGAAGGCGGCAGGGTCTACGAGCAGTACTTC
TRBJ1-6 | many | TRBV10-3 | NA | CAITRGFGNSPLHF | TGTGCCATCACCAGGGGTTTCGGTAATTCACCCCTCCACTTT
TRBJ2-2 | NA | TRBV2 | NA | CASRRDRIRTGELFF | TGTGCCAGCAGGCGGGACCGTATAAGAACCGGGGAGCTGTTTTTT
TRBJ2-5 | few | TRBV30 | NA | CAWSVTIWTQYF | TGTGCCTGGAGTGTAACAATTTGGACCCAGTACTTC
TRBJ2-6 | few | TRBV9 | NA | CASSAYTAGANVLTF | TGTGCCAGCAGCGCCTACACTGCTGGGGCCAACGTCCTGACTTTC
TRBJ2-5 | NA | TRBV7-8 | TRBD1 | CASSRGRTGGYQETQYF | TGTGCCAGCAGCCGAGGACGGACAGGGGGATACCAAGAGACCCAGTACTTC
TRBJ2-7 | many | TRBV7-7 | NA | CASSLSHTYEQYF | TGTGCTAGCAGCTTAAGTCATACCTACGAGCAGTACTTC
TRBJ2-2 | NA | TRBV29-1 | NA | CSVGQSLRGTGELFF | TGCAGCGTTGGGCAGAGTTTGAGGGGTACCGGGGAGCTGTTTTTT
TRBJ2-3 | few | TRBV4-3 | NA | CASSQDPGSDTQYF | TGCGCCAGCAGCCAAGACCCGGGTTCAGATACGCAGTATTTT
TRBJ1-2 | NA | TRBV4-1 | TRBD1 | CASSQLGTGGDGYTF | TGCGCCAGCAGCCAACTCGGGACAGGGGGGGACGGCTACACCTTC
TRBJ1-4 | NA | TRBV29-1 | NA | CSANSNEKLFF | TGCAGTGCAAACAGTAATGAAAAACTGTTTTTT
TRBJ1-3 | few | TRBV2 | NA | CASSGLSGNTIYF | TGTGCCAGCAGTGGCCTCTCTGGAAACACCATATATTTT
TRBJ2-7 | NA | TRBV28 | NA | CASSPITSHEQYF | TGTGCCAGCAGTCCTATCACGTCCCACGAGCAGTACTTC
TRBJ2-7 | hyperexpanded | TRBV7-9 | TRBD1 | CASSHRDRNYEQYF | TGTGCCAGCAGCCACCGGGACAGGAACTACGAGCAGTACTTC
TRBJ1-2 | many | TRBV5-1 | NA | CASSLTDFRGYTF | TGCGCCAGCAGCTTGACGGACTTCAGAGGCTACACCTTC
TRBJ2-7 | many | TRBV6-5 | NA | CASRRPAAYEQYF | TGTGCCAGCAGGAGGCCAGCGGCGTACGAGCAGTACTTC
TRBJ2-6 | once | TRBV30 | NA | CAWSSLDFSGANVLTF | TGTGCCTGGAGTTCGTTAGACTTCTCTGGGGCCAACGTCCTGACTTTC
TRBJ1-2 | many | TRBV24-1 | NA | CATSENNQQGYTF | TGTGCCACCAGTGAAAATAACCAGCAAGGCTACACCTTC
TRBJ2-7 | NA | TRBV28 | TRBD2 | CASSGTSDPLYEQYF | TGTGCCAGCAGTGGAACTAGCGATCCCCTCTACGAGCAGTACTTC
TRBJ1-5 | NA | TRBV10-3 | TRBD1 | CAISVDREDQPQHF | TGTGCCATCAGTGTCGACAGGGAGGATCAGCCCCAGCATTTT
TRBJ1-5 | NA | TRBV15 | TRBD1 | CATSSRTTGGYNQPQHF | TGTGCCACCAGCAGCAGAACCACAGGGGGCTACAATCAGCCCCAGCATTTT
TRBJ1-2 | NA | TRBV7-2 | TRBD1 | CAISQQNRGRYTF | TGTGCCATATCCCAACAGAACAGGGGACGGTACACCTTC
TRBJ1-6 | few | TRBV27 | NA | CASSFGHPSSYNSPLHF | TGTGCCAGCAGTTTTGGACACCCGAGCTCCTATAATTCACCCCTCCACTTT
TRBJ2-7 | NA | TRBV11-1 | NA | CASSLAVGQGYEQYF | TGTGCCAGCAGCTTAGCAGTGGGGCAAGGCTACGAGCAGTACTTC
TRBJ1-1 | NA | TRBV6-5 | NA | CASSYSPTEAFF | TGTGCCAGCAGTTACTCTCCCACTGAAGCTTTCTTT
TRBJ2-7 | NA | TRBV6-6 | TRBD1 | CASSLTGGGQYF | TGTGCCAGCAGTTTGACAGGGGGCGGGCAGTACTTC
TRBJ1-1 | NA | TRBV25-1 | NA | CASSDRGRANTEAFF | TGTGCCAGCAGTGACCGAGGCAGGGCGAACACTGAAGCTTTCTTT
TRBJ2-7 | many | TRBV7-9 | NA | CASSLGGDVHEQYF | TGTGCCAGCAGCCTAGGGGGGGACGTACACGAGCAGTACTTC
TRBJ1-2 | few | TRBV29-1 | NA | CSVVGANGYTF | TGCAGCGTTGTGGGGGCGAATGGCTACACCTTC
TRBJ2-6 | many | TRBV29-1 | NA | CSARGGAGGANVLTF | TGCAGCGCCCGTGGCGGGGCGGGGGGGGCCAACGTCCTGACTTTC
TRBJ2-7 | once | TRBV10-3 | TRBD1 | CASSSDRVAYEQYF | TGTGCCAGCAGTTCCGACAGGGTTGCCTACGAGCAGTACTTC
TRBJ2-7 | once | TRBV18 | NA | CASSLTQRVYEQYF | TGTGCCAGCTCACTCACCCAGCGGGTCTACGAGCAGTACTTC
TRBJ2-2 | NA | TRBV11-1 | NA | CASRSASRPGELFF | TGTGCCAGCAGGTCGGCTTCAAGGCCCGGGGAGCTGTTTTTT
TRBJ2-2 | NA | TRBV9 | TRBD1 | CASGTGDANTGELFF | TGTGCCAGCGGGACAGGGGACGCGAACACCGGGGAGCTGTTTTTT
TRBJ1-2 | NA | TRBV19 | TRBD1 | CATGQGSSGHTF | TGTGCCACCGGACAGGGGTCGAGTGGCCACACCTTC
TRBJ2-5 | NA | TRBV29-1 | NA | CSVGGLKTQYF | TGCAGCGTTGGAGGGCTGAAGACCCAGTACTTC
TRBJ1-2 | NA | TRBV7-8 | TRBD1 | CASSYRTGRYGYTF | TGTGCCAGCAGCTACAGGACAGGACGATATGGCTACACCTTC
TRBJ2-2 | NA | TRBV10-3 | TRBD1 | CAISEGGHTGELFF | TGTGCCATCAGTGAAGGGGGCCACACCGGGGAGCTGTTTTTT
TRBJ2-7 | few | TRBV7-9 | NA | CAPRPSIYYEQYF | TGTGCCCCGCGACCCTCCATTTACTACGAGCAGTACTTC
TRBJ1-5 | many | TRBV2 | NA | CASQLEQDDQPQHF | TGTGCCAGCCAGTTGGAACAGGATGATCAGCCCCAGCATTTT
TRBJ1-2 | NA | TRBV10-3 | NA | CAISGQVGDDGYTF | TGTGCCATCAGTGGCCAAGTTGGGGACGATGGCTACACCTTC
TRBJ2-7 | NA | TRBV4-3 | NA | CASSRALLGHEQYF | TGCGCCAGCAGCCGAGCCCTTCTCGGGCACGAGCAGTACTTC
TRBJ2-2 | many | TRBV11-2 | NA | CASSLTRMGGELFF | TGTGCCAGCAGCTTAACCCGTATGGGGGGGGAGCTGTTTTTT
TRBJ1-3 | many | TRBV12-3/TRBV12-4 | NA | CASSFRGSSGNTIYF | TGTGCCAGCAGTTTTCGGGGATCCTCTGGAAACACCATATATTTT
TRBJ2-7 | NA | TRBV29-1 | TRBD2 | CSASSQTSGTSYEQYF | TGCAGCGCCAGCAGCCAAACTAGCGGGACCTCCTACGAGCAGTACTTC
TRBJ1-1 | NA | TRBV7-2 | NA | CASSYPRNTEAFF | TGTGCCAGCAGCTATCCGAGGAACACTGAAGCTTTCTTT
TRBJ2-7 | NA | TRBV28 | NA | CASSAGFRDEQYF | TGTGCCAGCAGTGCCGGGTTCCGAGACGAGCAGTACTTC
TRBJ1-1 | NA | TRBV14 | NA | CASSQGGHSNTEAFF | TGTGCCAGCAGCCAGGGGGGACACTCGAACACTGAAGCTTTCTTT
TRBJ1-1 | NA | TRBV18 | NA | CASSPDRLWTEAFF | TGTGCCAGCTCTCCCGACAGGTTGTGGACTGAAGCTTTCTTT
TRBJ1-1 | NA | TRBV2 | NA | CASSAVGNKAFF | TGTGCCAGCAGTGCAGTCGGGAACAAAGCTTTCTTT
TRBJ2-7 | NA | TRBV7-9 | NA | CASSPRPRGIVYEQYF | TGCGCCAGCAGCCCCCGGCCACGGGGAATAGTCTACGAGCAGTACTTC
TRBJ1-2 | many | TRBV9 | NA | CASSPPTVVYGYTF | TGTGCCAGCAGCCCCCCCACAGTCGTCTATGGCTACACCTTC